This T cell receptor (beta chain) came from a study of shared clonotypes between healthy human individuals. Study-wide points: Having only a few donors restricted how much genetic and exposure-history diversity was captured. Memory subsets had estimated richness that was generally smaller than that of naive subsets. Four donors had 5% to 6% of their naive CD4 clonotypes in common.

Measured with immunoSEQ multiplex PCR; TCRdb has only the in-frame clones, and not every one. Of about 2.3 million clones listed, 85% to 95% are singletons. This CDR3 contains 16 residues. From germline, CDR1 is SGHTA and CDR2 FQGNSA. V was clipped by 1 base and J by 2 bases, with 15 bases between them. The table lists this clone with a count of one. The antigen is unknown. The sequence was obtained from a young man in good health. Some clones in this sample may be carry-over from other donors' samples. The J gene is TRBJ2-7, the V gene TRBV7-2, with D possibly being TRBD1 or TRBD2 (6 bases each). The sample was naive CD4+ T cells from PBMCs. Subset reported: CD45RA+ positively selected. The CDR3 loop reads CASSLVGTGATYEQYF. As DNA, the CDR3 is TGTGCCAGCAGCTTAGTTGGGACGGGGGCCACCTACGAGCAGTACTTC.